This T cell receptor (beta chain) was retrieved from a study of OX40 agonist ivuxolimab in advanced cancers. At the level of the study: Earlier anti-PD-1, anti-PD-L1 or anti-CTLA-4 therapy was permitted; less than 50% had received some. Points from the study as a whole: Certain nonresponders additionally had low normalized T-cell clonal expansion.

This clone was seen only a few times. Its antigen is not known. Repertoires were generated with immunoSEQ multiplex PCR, while TCRdb's copy carries only in-frame clones and drops some. The sample records 50,000 to 65,000 clones, about 89% being singletons. Trimming removed 0 bases from V and 6 bases from J, with 12 bases in between. The length of the CDR3 is 14 residues. CDR1 is LGHNA and CDR2 is YSLEER in the germline V gene. The timepoints at which blood was sampled were baseline, cycle 4 day 1, and cycle 7 day 1. This material consisted of CD4+ or CD8+ T cells sorted from blood, taken in a trial of the OX40 agonist ivuxolimab. The sequence came from an adult with an advanced solid tumor such as melanoma, head and neck, liver or kidney cancer. V and J are TRBV4-3 and TRBJ2-7, with D hard to call. The CDR3 DNA follows: TGCGCCAGCAGCCAAGACAGATTTATGCCCGAGCAGTACTTC. Translating gives CASSQDRFMPEQYF.